This TCR beta chain was captured in a study of T cell clonality in common variable immunodeficiency. Overall study findings and caveats: Compared with controls, CVID subjects had fewer shared TCRbeta clones.

This CDR3 region has 16 residues. The germline CDR1 and CDR2 sequences are MGHRA and YSYEKL. V was pared by 1 base and J by 1 base, with 13 bases between. At least ten counts were recorded for this clone. Its antigen remains unidentified. The read ends 3 residues shy of where the CDR3 ends; the end is completed using the germline J gene. Generated by immunoSEQ multiplex PCR, the TCRdb table keeps only in-frame clones and is missing some. The sample has about 52,000 clones, none seen only once. The sequencing input was peripheral blood mononuclear cells. The origin of this receptor is a person aged 18 to 70 in good health. This chain links TRBV4-1 with TRBJ1-1; D gene uncertain. This chain's CDR3 is CASSQGPRAENTEAFF. The DNA read from the CDR3 is TGCGCCAGCAGCCAAGGCCCCCGAGCGGAGAACACTGAA.